Listed here are 3 T cell receptor beta chains from one sample, sequenced in a study of blood T cell repertoires in COVID-19. Some clones are missing from TCRdb's copy, which holds only in-frame ones; the method was immunoSEQ multiplex PCR. The sample lists approximately 270,000 clones; around 90% were seen once. The sequencing sample was made of PBMCs or T cells enriched from blood (not recorded which). The receptors here all came from a man between 40 and 49 years old who had been exposed to COVID-19.

The genes are TRBV6-4 and TRBJ2-7; possible D gene TRBD2, 5 bases. The germline V gene has CDR1 MRHNA and CDR2 SNTAGT. V was pared by 2 bases and J by 3 bases, with 11 bases between. The CDR3 loop spans 14 amino acids. In DNA, the CDR3 is TGTGCCAGCAGTGACCCAAGGGAGAACTACGAGCAGTACTTC. It codes for CASSDPRENYEQYF.

The chain carries TRBV12-5 and TRBJ2-1, with 13 bases aligning to TRBD2. Looked up from germline, CDR1 is LGHNT and CDR2 is FRNRAP. V gave up 6 bases and J gave up 1 base; unmatched junction bases: 9. This CDR3 is built from 18 residues. DNA of the CDR3: TGTGCTAGTGGCCCTCCACTAGCGGGAGGGCAGTCCTACAATGAGCAGTTCTTC. As protein: CASGPPLAGGQSYNEQFF.

V gene TRBV5-1 combines with J gene TRBJ2-7, with a weak D call TRBD2 (6 bases). Germline V gene lookup returns CDR1 SGHRS and CDR2 YFSETQ. V was pared by 5 bases and J by 5 bases, with 20 bases between. CDR3 length: 15 amino acids. CDR3 sequence reads: CASRGGPTTPHEQYF. The CDR3, as DNA: TGCGCCAGCAGGGGGGGTCCAACCACACCCCACGAGCAGTACTTC. The whole variable domain, remainder taken from reference TRBV5-1 and TRBJ2-7, is KAGVTQTPRYLIKTRGQQVTLSCSPISGHRSVSWYQQTPGQGLQFLFEYFSETQRNKGNFPGRFSGRQFSNSRSEMNVSTLELGDSALYLCASRGGPTTPHEQYFGPGTRLTVT.